What follows is one TCR beta chain and its context. No antigen is known for it. Template-switching 5'RACE yielded the TCR cDNA; a universal primer site and UMIs were added in the process. TCRdb re-analysed the 5' RACE reads in MiXCR, keeping a single row per CDR3 protein. The top ten hold 17% of the sample, which has 500,000 to 650,000 distinct CDR3 sequences, about a sixth seen once. The data derive from a study of T cells after yellow fever vaccination. Broader study findings: By day 5 rather than day 15, the secondary response had peaked, though it was weaker. Post-booster samples contained most primary-vaccination clones (approximately 95% CD4, approximately 88% CD8).

V lost 3 bases, J lost 1 base, and 8 bases stayed unmatched. The V gene's germline CDR1 is SGHTA and CDR2 FQGTGA. This CDR3 contains 18 residues. The sample was PBMCs, taken around 5 days after the first yellow fever vaccination. The source is a man in his late teens or twenties who received the YFV17D yellow fever vaccine. This chain links TRBV7-3 with TRBJ2-1, with 11 bases identical to TRBD1. CDR3 region: CASSFPGQGGPSYNEQFF. In nucleotides, the CDR3 is TGTGCCAGCAGCTTTCCGGGACAGGGGGGCCCTTCCTACAATGAGCAGTTCTTC.